This TCR beta chain stems from a study of cytomegalovirus exposure and HLA in healthy donors. PCR amplification relied on 60 Vbeta primers (plus 13 Jbeta primers). TCRdb keeps only in-frame clones here, not all; method: immunoSEQ multiplex PCR. The sample comprises about 64,000 clones, under 80% of which are singletons, and about 5.5% rests with the top ten. From germline, CDR1 is SGHNT and CDR2 YYREEE (reference sequence). The CDR3 consists of 14 residues. The V end lost 3 bases, the J end lost 1 base, and 10 bases lay between the germline ends. This receptor was taken from a male donor in good health and CMV-seropositive. The sample taken for sequencing was PBMCs. This rearrangement joins TRBV5-4 to TRBJ1-1; D not certain. The CDR3 reads CASSSIGKNTEAFF. CDR3 nucleotides: TGTGCCAGCAGCTCAATCGGGAAGAACACTGAAGCTTTCTTT.